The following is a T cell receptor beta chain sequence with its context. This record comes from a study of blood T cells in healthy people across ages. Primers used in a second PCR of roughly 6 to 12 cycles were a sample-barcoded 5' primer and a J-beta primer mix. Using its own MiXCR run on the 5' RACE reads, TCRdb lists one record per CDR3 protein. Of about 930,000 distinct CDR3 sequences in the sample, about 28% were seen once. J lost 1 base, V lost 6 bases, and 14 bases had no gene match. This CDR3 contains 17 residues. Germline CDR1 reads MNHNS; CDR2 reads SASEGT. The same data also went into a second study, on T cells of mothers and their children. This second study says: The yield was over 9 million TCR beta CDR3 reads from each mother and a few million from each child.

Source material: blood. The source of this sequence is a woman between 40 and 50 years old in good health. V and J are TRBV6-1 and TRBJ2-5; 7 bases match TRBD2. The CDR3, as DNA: TGTGCCAGCAGCCTCAGGGATGTAAGCGGGATCCAAGAGACCCAGTACTTC. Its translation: CASSLRDVSGIQETQYF.